The source of this TCR beta chain is a study of blood T cell repertoires in COVID-19. From germline, CDR1 is GTSNPN and CDR2 SVGIG (reference sequence). V shed 0 bases and J shed 2 bases, with 7 bases lying between them. This CDR3 spans 13 amino acids. This table comes from immunoSEQ multiplex PCR, and its TCRdb copy is limited to in-frame clones, with some not included. The repertoire includes 50,000 to 80,000 clones, 89% of them detected once, and roughly 1.4% sits in the top ten. The sequenced sample was peripheral blood. The sequence was obtained from a man in his sixties with acute or convalescent COVID-19. The chain is built from TRBV30 and TRBJ1-1, with a tentative D call TRBD1 (5 bases). The CDR3 loop is CAWSVDRNTEAFF. The CDR3 DNA reads TGTGCCTGGAGTGTAGACAGAAACACTGAAGCTTTCTTT.